Each of the 13 T cell receptor beta chains below was sequenced from the same sample in a study of blood T cell repertoires in COVID-19. The assay was immunoSEQ multiplex PCR, and TCRdb's table has in-frame clones only and misses some. This sample has around 220,000 clones, with 80% to 85% found just once. Sequencing was done on a sample of peripheral blood. The receptors shown here come from a woman older than 75 with COVID-19, enrolled during active disease.

This chain uses TRBV7-9 with TRBJ1-1, with a possible D match to TRBD1 (5 bases). The CDR3 sequence is 11 residues long. Germline CDR1 SEHNR, CDR2 FQNEAQ (reference sequence). Trimming removed 5 bases from V and 8 bases from J, with 9 bases in between. CDR3 sequence reads: CASSRRAEAFF. CDR3 bases: TGTGCCAGCAGCCGCAGGGCAGAAGCTTTCTTT.

V usage is TRBV24-1 and J usage is TRBJ1-2, with no clear D. This CDR3 has 14 amino acids. From germline, CDR1 is KGHDR and CDR2 SFDVKD. V was clipped by 3 bases and J by 0 bases, with 7 bases between them. In nucleotides, the CDR3 is TGTGCCACCAGTGATCCGACATCTAACTATGGCTACACCTTC. It specifies CATSDPTSNYGYTF.

This chain links TRBV11-3 with TRBJ2-7; D perhaps matches TRBD2 (6 bases). V was shortened by 5 bases and J by 2 bases, with 19 bases between the two germline ends. The CDR3 runs 16 residues. Germline CDR1 and CDR2: SGHNT and YENEEA. The DNA for the CDR3 is TGTGCCAGCAGCCCCGGGAGTGGGCAGGGCGCCTACGAGCAGTACTTC. It yields the protein CASSPGSGQGAYEQYF.

This rearrangement joins TRBV19 to TRBJ1-4; D remains ambiguous. Germline-derived CDR1 and CDR2 are LNHDA and SQIVND (reference sequence). This CDR3 contains 15 residues. The V end was cut by 6 bases, the J end by 2 bases, with 13 bases between. DNA for the CDR3: TGTGCCAGTAGGGACTGGGGATCTACTAATGAAAAACTGTTTTTT. This gives the protein CASRDWGSTNEKLFF.

This clone was seen just once. The chain is built from TRBV7-9 and TRBJ2-1, with D possibly matching TRBD1 (6 bases). The germline gives CDR1 SEHNR, CDR2 FQNEAQ (reference sequence). The CDR3 has 16 residues. V lost 5 bases to trimming and J lost 0 bases, with 14 bases between them. The CDR3 DNA reads as TGTGCCAGCAGCCCAGGACAGCAAGTCTCCTACAATGAGCAGTTCTTC. Protein sequence: CASSPGQQVSYNEQFF.

The chain combines TRBV6-6 with TRBJ2-3, with D tentatively TRBD2 (6 bases). CDR1 and CDR2 (germline): MNHNY, SVGAGI (reference sequence). V was pared by 6 bases and J by 5 bases, with 9 bases between. CDR3 length equals 12 residues. The CDR3 spells CASRRLGDTQYF. The CDR3 DNA follows: TGTGCCAGCAGAAGACTAGGAGATACGCAGTATTTT.

The chain combines TRBV29-1 with TRBJ1-2; D is perhaps TRBD1 (5 bases). Trimming took off 6 bases at V and 2 bases at J, with 34 bases between the two ends. This CDR3 comprises 20 residues. Germline V gives CDR1 SQVTM, CDR2 ANQGSEA. This CDR3 reads CSVGGESRSGARGTNYGYTF. The CDR3 coding sequence is TGCAGCGTCGGGGGGGAGTCGAGAAGCGGGGCCCGCGGCACGAACTATGGCTACACCTTC.

V gene TRBV18 combines with J gene TRBJ1-2; TRBD1 might be the D (6 bases). CDR1 and CDR2 from the germline V gene are KGHSH and LQKENI. V was trimmed by 4 bases and J by 1 base, leaving 10 bases between them. The CDR3 covers 14 residues. The CDR3 here is CASSRRQDNYGYTF. Written as DNA, the CDR3 is TGTGCCAGCTCACGGCGACAGGATAACTATGGCTACACCTTC. The whole variable domain, filled in from reference TRBV18 and TRBJ1-2, reads NAGVMQNPRHLVRRRGQEARLRCSPMKGHSHVYWYRQLPEEGLKFMVYLQKENIIDESGMPKERFSAEFPKEGPSILRIQQVVRGDSAAYFCASSRRQDNYGYTFGSGTRLTVV.

The V call is TRBV19, the J call TRBJ2-7; TRBD2 aligns across 8 bases. CDR1 is LNHDA, CDR2 SQIVND, per germline (reference sequence). The CDR3 loop spans 15 amino acids. V lost 5 bases to trimming and J lost 0 bases; unmatched junction nucleotides: 6. The CDR3 loop is CASSFSGESSYEQYF. CDR3 DNA sequence: TGTGCCAGTAGTTTTAGCGGGGAAAGCTCCTACGAGCAGTACTTC.

This clone was detected only once. This CDR3 is CASSTGTVDEKLFF. The CDR3 DNA reads as TGTGCCAGCAGCACCGGGACAGTTGATGAAAAACTGTTTTTT. The rearrangement joins TRBV7-9 to TRBJ1-4; 7 nucleotides align to TRBD1. Germline V lookup: CDR1 SEHNR, CDR2 FQNEAQ (reference sequence). The length of the CDR3 is 14 residues. V lost 5 bases to trimming and J lost 6 bases; unmatched junction nucleotides: 6.

J is TRBJ1-6 and V is TRBV5-1; the D is unclear. This CDR3 comprises 16 residues. V dropped 1 base and J dropped 0 bases, with 8 bases sitting between them. Germline V gives CDR1 SGHRS, CDR2 YFSETQ. The CDR3 DNA is TGCGCCAGCAGCTTGCTTGGGAGCTCCTATAATTCACCCCTCCACTTT. It is translated as CASSLLGSSYNSPLHF.

The chain couples TRBV7-8 to TRBJ2-5; no firm D call. Trimming cost V 5 bases and J 0 bases, with 10 bases left between them. The CDR3 runs to 14 residues. Germline CDR1 is SGHVS and CDR2 is FQNEAQ. The CDR3: CASSRQSYQETQYF. DNA of the CDR3: TGTGCCAGCAGCCGCCAGTCGTACCAAGAGACCCAGTACTTC.

This chain joins TRBV5-1 and TRBJ1-5; tentatively, D is TRBD1 (6 bases). V was clipped by 2 bases and J by 0 bases, with 9 bases between them. The CDR3 length is 15 residues. Germline assignment: CDR1 SGHRS and CDR2 YFSETQ. For the CDR3, the DNA is TGCGCCAGCAGCTTCTCAGGGGATAGCAATCAGCCCCAGCATTTT. Its protein product is CASSFSGDSNQPQHF.